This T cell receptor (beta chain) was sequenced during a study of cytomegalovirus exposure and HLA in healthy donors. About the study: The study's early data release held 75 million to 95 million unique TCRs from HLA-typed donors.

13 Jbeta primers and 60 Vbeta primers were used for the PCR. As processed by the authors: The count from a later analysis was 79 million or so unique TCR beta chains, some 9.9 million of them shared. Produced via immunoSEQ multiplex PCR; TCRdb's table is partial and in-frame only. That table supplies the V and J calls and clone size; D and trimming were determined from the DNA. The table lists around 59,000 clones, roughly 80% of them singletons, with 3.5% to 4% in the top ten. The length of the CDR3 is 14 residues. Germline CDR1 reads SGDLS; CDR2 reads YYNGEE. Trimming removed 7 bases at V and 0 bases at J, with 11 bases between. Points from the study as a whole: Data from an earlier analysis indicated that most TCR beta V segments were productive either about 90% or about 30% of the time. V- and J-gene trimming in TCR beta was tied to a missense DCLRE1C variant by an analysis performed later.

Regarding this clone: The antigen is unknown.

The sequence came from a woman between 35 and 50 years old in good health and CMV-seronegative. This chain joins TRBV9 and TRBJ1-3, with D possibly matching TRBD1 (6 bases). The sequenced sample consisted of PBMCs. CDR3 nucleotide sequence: TGTGCCAGCGGGACAACGAGCTCTGGAAACACCATATATTTT. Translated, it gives CASGTTSSGNTIYF.